This TCR beta chain came from a study of blood T cells in healthy people across ages. A second PCR of 7 to 11 cycles used a sample-barcoded 5' primer and a J-beta primer mix. TCRdb redid the calling of the 5' RACE reads with MiXCR, one entry per CDR3 protein. The data show hundreds of thousands of distinct CDR3 sequences, with about 25% seen just once and around 10% held by the top ten. Deletions cut 1 base from V and 5 bases from J, with 11 bases between. The V gene's germline CDR1 is LGHNA and CDR2 YSLEER. The CDR3 contains 14 residues. The total RNA that was extracted per sample amounted to at least 5.5 micrograms. The data were also submitted as part of a second study, on T cells of mothers and their children. That paper adds: Detection yielded no persistent microchimeric T cell clones.

The chain recombines TRBV4-3 with TRBJ2-5, with unresolved D. Sequenced material: blood. The sequence was collected from a boy younger than 18 in good health. Here the CDR3 reads CASSQAGYTETQYF. In DNA form, the CDR3 reads TGCGCCAGCAGCCAAGCTGGGTATACGGAGACCCAGTACTTC.